This T cell receptor beta chain was retrieved from a study of T cell responses to AZD1222 COVID-19 vaccine. Clones were sequenced by immunoSEQ multiplex PCR, and TCRdb holds only the in-frame ones, with some missing. The data show 95,000 to 110,000 clones, with 75% to 95% seen just once and about 48% held by the top ten. V shed 1 base, J shed 6 bases, and the junction held 3 bases outside the gene matches. CDR3 length: 14 residues. Per germline, CDR1 MGHRA and CDR2 YSYEKL. The source is an adult in good health. Source: peripheral blood, taken on day 0 of AZD1222 vaccination. The chain recombines TRBV4-1 with TRBJ2-7, with 10 bases fitting TRBD1. The chain's CDR3 is CASSQAGTGVEQYF. The CDR3 bases are TGCGCCAGCAGCCAAGCCGGGACAGGGGTCGAGCAGTACTTC.